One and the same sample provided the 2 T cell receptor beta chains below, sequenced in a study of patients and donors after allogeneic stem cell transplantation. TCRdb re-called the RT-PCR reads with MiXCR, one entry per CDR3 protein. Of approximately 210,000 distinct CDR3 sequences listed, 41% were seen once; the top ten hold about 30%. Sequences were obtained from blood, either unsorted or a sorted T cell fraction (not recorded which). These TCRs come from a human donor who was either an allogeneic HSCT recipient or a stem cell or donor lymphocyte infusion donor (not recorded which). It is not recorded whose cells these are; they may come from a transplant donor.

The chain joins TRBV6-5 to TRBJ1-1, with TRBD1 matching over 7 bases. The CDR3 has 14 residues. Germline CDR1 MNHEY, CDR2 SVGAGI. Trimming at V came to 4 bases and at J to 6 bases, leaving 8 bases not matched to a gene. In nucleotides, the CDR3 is TGTGCCAGCAGTTTTTGGACAGGTTCAGCTGAAGCTTTCTTT. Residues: CASSFWTGSAEAFF.

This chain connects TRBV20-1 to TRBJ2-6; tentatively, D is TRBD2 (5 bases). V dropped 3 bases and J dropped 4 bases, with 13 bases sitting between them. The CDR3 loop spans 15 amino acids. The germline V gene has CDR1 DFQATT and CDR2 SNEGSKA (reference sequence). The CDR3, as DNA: TGCAGTGCTAGTACGAGGGCCTCCGGGGCCAACGTCCTGACTTTC. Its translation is CSASTRASGANVLTF.